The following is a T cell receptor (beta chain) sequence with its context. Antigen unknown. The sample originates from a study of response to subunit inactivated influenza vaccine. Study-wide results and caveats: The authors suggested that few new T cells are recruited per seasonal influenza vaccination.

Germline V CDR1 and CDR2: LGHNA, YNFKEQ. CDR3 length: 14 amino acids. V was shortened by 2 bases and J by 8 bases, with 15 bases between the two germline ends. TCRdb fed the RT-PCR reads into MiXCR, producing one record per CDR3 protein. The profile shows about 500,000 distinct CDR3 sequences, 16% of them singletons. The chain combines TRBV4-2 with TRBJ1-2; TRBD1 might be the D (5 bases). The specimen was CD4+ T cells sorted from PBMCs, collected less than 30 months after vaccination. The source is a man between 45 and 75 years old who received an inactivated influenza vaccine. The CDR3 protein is CASSQSGQGFGYTF. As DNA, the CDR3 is TGTGCCAGCAGCCAAAGCGGCCAGGGCTTCGGCTACACCTTC.